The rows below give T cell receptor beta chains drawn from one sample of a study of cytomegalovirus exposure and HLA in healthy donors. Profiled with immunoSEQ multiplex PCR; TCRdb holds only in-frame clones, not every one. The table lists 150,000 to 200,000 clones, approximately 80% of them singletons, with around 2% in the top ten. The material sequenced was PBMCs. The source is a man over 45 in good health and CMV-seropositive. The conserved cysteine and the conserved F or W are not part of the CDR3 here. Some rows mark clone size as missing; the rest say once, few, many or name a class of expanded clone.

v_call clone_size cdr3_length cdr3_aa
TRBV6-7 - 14 ASSFLWLVQGNGYT
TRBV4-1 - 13 ASSQVQGEIYGYT
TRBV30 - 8 AWGGDTQY
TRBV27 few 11 ASSSREGYGYT
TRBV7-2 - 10 ASSPRSGGYT
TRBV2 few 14 ASRSRTSGGEETQY
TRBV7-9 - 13 ASSRTGDSNQPQH
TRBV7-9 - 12 ASSFDSTVVRYT
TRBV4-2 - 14 ASSQELDRVAYGYT
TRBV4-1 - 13 ASSQAGLPNQPQH
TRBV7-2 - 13 ASSLVPRGRNTIY
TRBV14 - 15 ASSQATGTVYNSPLH
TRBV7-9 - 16 ASSLRGSGGLSGDTQY
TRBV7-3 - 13 ASSLTRSGPETQY
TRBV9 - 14 ASSVAGGQGTDEQF
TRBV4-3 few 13 ASSQGGQANYGYT
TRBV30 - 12 AWGVGGLNQPQH
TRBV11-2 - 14 ASSPGLAGVQETQY
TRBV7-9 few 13 ASSFTAGYYNEQF
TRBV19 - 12 ASSLTSGGAEQF
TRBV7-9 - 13 ASSPGQGAPDTQY
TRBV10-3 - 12 AISERGGNTEAF
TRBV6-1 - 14 ASSDFALQGSYGYT
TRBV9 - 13 ASSVGTGENQPQH
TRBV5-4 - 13 ASSLPGLITDTQY